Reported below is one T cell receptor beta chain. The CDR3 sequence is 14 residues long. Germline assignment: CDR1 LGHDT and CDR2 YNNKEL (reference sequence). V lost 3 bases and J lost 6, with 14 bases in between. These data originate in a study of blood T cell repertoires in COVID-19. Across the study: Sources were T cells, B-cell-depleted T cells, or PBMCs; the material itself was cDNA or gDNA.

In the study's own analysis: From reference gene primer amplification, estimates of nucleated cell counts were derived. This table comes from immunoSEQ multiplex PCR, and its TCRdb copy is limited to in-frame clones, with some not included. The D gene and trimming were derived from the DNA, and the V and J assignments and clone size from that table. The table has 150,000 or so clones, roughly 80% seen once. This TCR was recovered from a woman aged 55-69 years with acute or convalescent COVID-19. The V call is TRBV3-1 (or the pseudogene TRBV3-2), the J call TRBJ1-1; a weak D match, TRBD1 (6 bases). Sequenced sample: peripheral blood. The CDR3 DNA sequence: TGTGCCAGCAGCCACCCAGGGGAAGGCTCTGAAGCTTTCTTT. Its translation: CASSHPGEGSEAFF.